A single sample is the source of the 8 T cell receptor beta chains below, sequenced in a study of CXCR3-negative and CXCR3-positive naive CD8 T cells. Carrying UMI labels, the TRB cDNA libraries were prepared through 5' RACE. Following a re-call of the 5' RACE reads, TCRdb has one entry per CDR3 protein and lacks DNA. The sample shows about 130,000 distinct CDR3 sequences, and 0.29% sits with its ten largest clones. The specimen was naive CXCR3- CD8+ T cells from blood. Documented subset: CD45RO-CCR7+CD27+CD95- naive CD8+ T cells lacking CXCR3 (TNR3-). The receptors were gathered from a human donor in good health. Some clones in this sample may be carry-over from other donors' samples.

The chain carries TRBV5-6 and TRBJ1-5; no DNA is available, so the TRBD1 call from TCRdb remains unchecked. The CDR3 runs to 18 residues. Germline-derived CDR1 and CDR2 are SGHDT and YYEEEE. CDR3 loop: CASSLGETVRYSNQPQHF.

This sequence joins TRBV4-2 and TRBJ2-1. In germline, CDR1 is LGHNA, CDR2 YNFKEQ. This CDR3 has 17 residues. The CDR3: CASSQDWAGSVFNEQFF.

V is TRBV29-1 and J is TRBJ2-7; as DNA is missing, the TRBD1 call by TCRdb cannot be tested. This CDR3 spans 14 amino acids. Germline CDR1 reads SQVTM; CDR2 reads ANQGSEA. The chain's CDR3 is CSARGFGQNDEQYF.

This chain joins TRBV7-9 and TRBJ2-7. Germline values: CDR1 SEHNR, CDR2 FQNEAQ (reference sequence). The CDR3 sequence is 13 residues long. CDR3 sequence reads: CASSPRQTNEQYF. The entire variable domain, with the rest obtained from reference TRBV7-9 and TRBJ2-7, is as follows: DTGVSQNPRHKITKRGQNVTFRCDPISEHNRLYWYRQTLGQGPEFLTYFQNEAQLEKSRLLSDRFSAERPKGSFSTLEIQRTEQGDSAMYLCASSPRQTNEQYFGPGTRLTVT.

This chain connects TRBV6-5 to TRBJ2-1. Per germline, CDR1 MNHEY and CDR2 SVGAGI. The length of the CDR3 is 14 residues. The CDR3 is CASGLGGTYNEQFF.

This sequence joins TRBV29-1 and TRBJ2-7. Germline CDR1 and CDR2: SQVTM and ANQGSEA. CDR3 length: 13 residues. The CDR3 is CSVEDRVSYEQYF.

The V gene is TRBV12-3 or TRBV12-4, the J gene TRBJ1-2; the TCRdb D gene call, TRBD1, has no DNA to confirm it. The CDR3 has 14 residues. The CDR3 protein is CASMGGRGLYGYTF.

The chain combines TRBV20-1 with TRBJ2-3; TCRdb reports TRBD2, a call that lacks DNA to check it against. This CDR3 spans 15 amino acids. Germline lookup yields CDR1 DFQATT and CDR2 SNEGSKA (reference sequence). Here the CDR3 reads CSARDLEVSTDTQYF.